Here is one TCR beta chain with its context. The data are from a study of T-cell reconstitution after alpha-beta-depleted transplantation in children. The V gene lost 4 bases and the J gene lost 3 bases, with 16 bases spanning the gap. Germline assignment: CDR1 SGDLS and CDR2 YYNGEE. The CDR3 totals 15 residues. Unique molecular identifiers were incorporated during preparation of the TCRbeta library. MiXCR, applied by TCRdb to the PCR reads, yields one record per CDR3 protein. The table shows about 540,000 distinct CDR3 sequences, with around 17% occurring only once. The chain links TRBV9 to TRBJ2-5; no clear D gene. This clonotype was sampled from a human donor who donated a stem cell graft to a child with acute lymphoblastic leukemia. This material consisted of PBMCs from the stem cell graft donor, taken from the stem cell graft. CDR3 protein: CASSPHKTAKETQYF. CDR3 DNA sequence: TGTGCCAGCAGCCCCCACAAGACGGCAAAAGAGACCCAGTACTTC.